This T cell receptor (beta chain) was documented in a study of cytomegalovirus exposure and HLA in healthy donors. CDR1 is SGHAT and CDR2 is FQNNGV in the germline V gene. Trimming removed 0 bases at V and 3 bases at J, with 8 bases between. The CDR3 runs to 14 residues. 60 Vbeta and 13 Jbeta primers were used in PCR. The assay was immunoSEQ multiplex PCR, and TCRdb's table has in-frame clones only and misses some. This table has approximately 140,000 clones, about three quarters appearing once. This chain links TRBV11-2 with TRBJ2-5, with D tentatively TRBD2 (5 bases). What was sequenced was PBMCs. The TCR sequence derives from a human donor in good health. CDR3 nucleotides: TGTGCCAGCAGCTTAGAGTACGGGAAAGAGACCCAGTACTTC. Its translation: CASSLEYGKETQYF.